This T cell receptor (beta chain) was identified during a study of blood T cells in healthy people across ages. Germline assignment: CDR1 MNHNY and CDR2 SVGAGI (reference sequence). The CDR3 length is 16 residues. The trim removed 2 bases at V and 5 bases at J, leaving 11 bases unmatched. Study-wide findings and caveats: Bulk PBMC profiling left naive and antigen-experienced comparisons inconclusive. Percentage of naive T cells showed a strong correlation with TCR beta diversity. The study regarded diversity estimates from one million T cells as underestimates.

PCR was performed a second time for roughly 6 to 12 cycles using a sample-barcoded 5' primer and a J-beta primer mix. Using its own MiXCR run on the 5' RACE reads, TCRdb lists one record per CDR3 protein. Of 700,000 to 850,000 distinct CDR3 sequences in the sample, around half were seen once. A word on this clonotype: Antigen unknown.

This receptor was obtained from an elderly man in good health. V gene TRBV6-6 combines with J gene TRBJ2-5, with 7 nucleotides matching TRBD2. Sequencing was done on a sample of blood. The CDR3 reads CASSYGAAGFEETQYF. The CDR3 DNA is TGTGCCAGCAGTTACGGTGCAGCGGGATTCGAGGAGACCCAGTACTTC.